Listed here are 14 T cell receptor beta chains from one sample, sequenced in a study of tumor and adjacent non-tumor tissue in lung cancer. RNA was extracted from bulk tissue without any cell sorting. More than 3 cm separated this lung sample from the edge of the tumor. A modified ARM-PCR protocol with three rounds of nested PCR amplified TCRbeta. Each CDR3 protein gets one entry after TCRdb re-called the multiplex PCR reads with MiXCR. The sample holds 85,000 or so distinct CDR3 sequences, more than 75% seen once. Sequencing was done on a sample of distant non-tumor lung tissue. These receptor sequences come from a woman between 50 and 59 years old with non-small cell lung cancer.

Worth noting for this clonotype: At one of its ends the junction is not consistent with the germline gene, which may arise from a read error. The rearrangement uses TRBV4-1 and TRBJ2-2, with 7 bases matching TRBD2. Germline V gene lookup returns CDR1 MGHRA and CDR2 YSYEKL. The CDR3 extends over 15 amino acids. CDR3 loop: CASNQLACLTGELFF. The CDR3 DNA reads TGCGCCAGCAACCAACTAGCGTGCCTCACCGGGGAGCTGTTTTTT.

This clonotype was recorded once. The chain links TRBV7-8 to TRBJ2-7; TRBD2 might be the D (6 bases). CDR3 size: 14 residues. Germline V gene lookup returns CDR1 SGHVS and CDR2 FQNEAQ. V lost 4 bases to trimming and J lost 3 bases, with 13 bases between them. The CDR3 DNA reads as TGTGCCAGCAGCTCTGGGACGGGGGTCTACGAGCAGTACTTC. It codes for CASSSGTGVYEQYF.

The sample holds one count of this clonotype. At one end the junction does not follow the germline gene, possibly because of a read error. The chain recombines TRBV12-3 or TRBV12-4 with TRBJ1-2; D not resolved. The CDR3 loop spans 16 amino acids. CDR3 coding DNA: TGTGCCAGCAGTTTAGCGCTGGGCAGGACTAACTATTGCTACACCTTC. Its translation is CASSLALGRTNYCYTF.

Regarding this clonotype: A read error may explain this, as a much larger clone is one base away. This CDR3 fails to terminate in the conserved phenylalanine or tryptophan, so it likely reflects a read error. This rearrangement joins TRBV5-1 to TRBJ2-2; D is tentatively TRBD1 or TRBD2 (5 bases each). Between the trimmed V and J ends, which lost 6 bases and 1 base, there was a span of 13 bases. The CDR3 sequence is 15 residues long. CDR1 is SGHRS and CDR2 is YFSETQ in the germline V gene. The CDR3 spells CASTLGDRNTGELFS. CDR3 bases: TGCGCCAGCACTCTGGGGGATCGGAACACCGGGGAGCTGTTTTCT.

The rearrangement links TRBV7-2 to TRBJ1-4; D remains ambiguous. The germline V and J ends were trimmed by 6 bases and 0 bases, with 11 bases remaining between them. The germline V gene encodes CDR1 SGHTA and CDR2 FQGNSA. The CDR3 consists of 15 residues. This CDR3 reads CASSRTPATNEKLFF. The CDR3, as DNA: TGTGCCAGCAGTCGTACACCTGCAACTAATGAAAAACTGTTTTTT.

As regards this clonotype: One end of the junction fails to match germline, which may point to a read error. The chain carries TRBV6-2 or TRBV6-3 and TRBJ2-1, with 11 positions matching TRBD2. Germline V gene lookup returns CDR1 MNHEY and CDR2 SVGEGT. This CDR3 is 15 amino acids long. CDR3: CASSLGLAGVNEQFF. The CDR3 nucleotides are TGTGCCAGTAGCCTCGGACTAGCGGGTGTAAATGAGCAGTTCTTT.

This chain uses TRBV5-1 with TRBJ2-6; no definite D call. CDR3 length: 16 residues. Germline CDR1 and CDR2: SGHRS and YFSETQ. V lost 4 bases, J lost 0 bases, and 11 bases lay in between. In nucleotides, the CDR3 is TGCGCCAGCAGCGAAGGGTCTTACTCTGGGGCCAACGTCCTGACTTTC. The encoded protein is CASSEGSYSGANVLTF.

For this clonotype: Mismatch with germline at one junction end may stem from a read error. V gene TRBV6-1 combines with J gene TRBJ1-1; D not resolved. From germline, CDR1 is MNHNS and CDR2 SASEGT. The CDR3 length is 12 residues. The CDR3 nucleotides read TGTGACAGCAGTTTGGCAAGAACTGAAGCTTTCTTT. It codes for CDSSLARTEAFF.

As for this clonotype: A much larger clone sits a single nucleotide away, making a read error possible. J is TRBJ2-2 and V is TRBV28; 11 nucleotides match TRBD1. Germline-derived CDR1 and CDR2 are MDHEN and SYDVKM. The CDR3 is 15 amino acids. The DNA of the CDR3 is TGTGCCGGACAGGGGGCTGGGGTAAACACCGGGGAGCTGTTGTTT. It yields the protein CAGQGAGVNTGELLF. Using reference TRBV28 and TRBJ2-2 for the parts outside the CDR3, the full variable domain is DVKVTQSSRYLVKRTGEKVFLECVQDMDHENMFWYRQDPGLGLRLIYFSYDVKMKEKGDIPEGYSVSREKKERFSLILESASTNQTSMYLCAGQGAGVNTGELLFGEGSRLTVL.

On this clonotype: Given the absence of the conserved phenylalanine or tryptophan at the CDR3 end, a read error is likely. The chain is built from TRBV5-4 and TRBJ2-1; possible D gene TRBD2, 5 bases. Deletions cut 3 bases from V and 5 bases from J, with 6 bases between. Germline lookup yields CDR1 SGHNT and CDR2 YYREEE (reference sequence). CDR3 size: 12 residues. The CDR3 nucleotides are TGTGCCAGCAGCTGGACTCACAATGAGCAGTTCTTA. Translated: CASSWTHNEQFL.

A remark on this clonotype: A much larger clone differs from this one at a single base, so this may be a read error. This chain links TRBV28 with TRBJ2-6; D might be TRBD2 (6 bases). The CDR3 is made up of 19 amino acids. Germline lookup yields CDR1 MDHEN and CDR2 SYDVKM. The CDR3 DNA is TGTGTCAGCAGTCCTAGCACCGGGACTCCAAGCTCTGGGGCCAACGTCCTGACTTTC. It encodes CVSSPSTGTPSSGANVLTF.

The CDR3 here is CGGVLADTGELFF. The CDR3 region has the DNA TGCGGTGGTGTACTAGCGGACACCGGGGAGCTGTTTTTT. The rearrangement links TRBV29-1 to TRBJ2-2; 8 bases line up with TRBD2. CDR1 SQVTM and CDR2 ANQGSEA come from the germline V gene. This CDR3 has 13 amino acids.

A note on this clonotype: A junction end diverges from the germline sequence, so it may reflect a read error. The V call is TRBV5-4, the J call TRBJ2-2; possible D gene TRBD1, 6 bases. This CDR3 is 16 amino acids long. Germline CDR1 reads SGHNT; CDR2 reads YYREEE (reference sequence). Written as DNA, the CDR3 is TGTACCAGCTGCCAAGCCGACAGGAGAAGCACCGGGGAGCTGTTTTTT. This translates into CTSCQADRRSTGELFF. Together with reference TRBV5-4 and TRBJ2-2, the CDR3 gives the full variable domain: ETGVTQSPTHLIKTRGQQVTLRCSSQSGHNTVSWYQQALGQGPQFIFQYYREEENGRGNFPPRFSGLQFPNYSSELNVNALELDDSALYLCTSCQADRRSTGELFFGEGSRLTVL.

As regards this clonotype: The final CDR3 position lacks the conserved phenylalanine or tryptophan, pointing to a likely read error. The V gene is TRBV7-9, the J gene TRBJ2-1; possibly TRBD2 for D (6 bases). Germline CDR1 SEHNR, CDR2 FQNEAQ (reference sequence). V was cut by 5 bases and J by 3 bases, with 14 bases left in between. CDR3 length: 15 amino acids. CDR3 in DNA: TGTGCCAGCAGCCAGGAGCGGACTAACTACAATGAGCAGTTCTTG. This gives the protein CASSQERTNYNEQFL.